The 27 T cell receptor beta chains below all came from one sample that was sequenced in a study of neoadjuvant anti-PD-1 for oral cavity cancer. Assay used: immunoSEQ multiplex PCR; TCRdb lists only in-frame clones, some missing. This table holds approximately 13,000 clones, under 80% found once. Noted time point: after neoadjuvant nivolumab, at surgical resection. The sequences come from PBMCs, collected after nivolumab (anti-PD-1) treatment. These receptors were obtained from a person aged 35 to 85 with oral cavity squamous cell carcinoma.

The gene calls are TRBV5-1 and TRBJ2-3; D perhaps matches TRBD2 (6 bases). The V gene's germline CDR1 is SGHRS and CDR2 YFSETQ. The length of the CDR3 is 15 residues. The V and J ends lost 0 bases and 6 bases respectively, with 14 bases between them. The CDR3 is CASSLDVGGSDTQYF. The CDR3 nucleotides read TGCGCCAGCAGCTTGGATGTTGGGGGGTCGGATACGCAGTATTTT.

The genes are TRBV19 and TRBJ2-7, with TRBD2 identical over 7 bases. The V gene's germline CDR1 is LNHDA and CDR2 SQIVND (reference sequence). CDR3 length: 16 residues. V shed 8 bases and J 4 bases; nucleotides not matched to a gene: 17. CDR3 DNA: TGTGCCAGTTCTGCAAGCGGGGCCACAGGTTCATACGAGCAGTACTTC. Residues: CASSASGATGSYEQYF.

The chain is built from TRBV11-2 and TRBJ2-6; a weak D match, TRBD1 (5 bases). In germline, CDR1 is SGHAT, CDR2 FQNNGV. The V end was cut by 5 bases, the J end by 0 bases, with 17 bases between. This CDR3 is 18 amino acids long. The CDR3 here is CASSPLQGVLSGANVLTF. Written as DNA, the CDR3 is TGTGCCAGCAGCCCACTCCAGGGTGTCCTCTCTGGGGCCAACGTCCTGACTTTC.

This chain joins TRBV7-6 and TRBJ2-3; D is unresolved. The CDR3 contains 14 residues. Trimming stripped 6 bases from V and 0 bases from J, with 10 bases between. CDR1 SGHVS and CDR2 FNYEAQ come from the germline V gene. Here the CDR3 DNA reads TGTGCCAGCAGACCATCGACTAGCACAGATACGCAGTATTTT. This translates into CASRPSTSTDTQYF.

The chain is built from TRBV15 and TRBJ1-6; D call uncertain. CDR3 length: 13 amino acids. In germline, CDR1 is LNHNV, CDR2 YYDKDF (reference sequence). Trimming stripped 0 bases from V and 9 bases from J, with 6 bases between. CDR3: CATSRDLISPLHF. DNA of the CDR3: TGTGCCACCAGCAGAGATTTAATTTCACCCCTCCACTTT.

The DNA of the CDR3 is TGTGCCAGCAGCTTAGGGCCCCTAGCTGGGTCCTACAATGAGCAGTTCTTC. Protein product: CASSLGPLAGSYNEQFF. V is TRBV7-6 and J is TRBJ2-1; possible D gene TRBD2, 5 bases. Germline-derived CDR1 and CDR2 are SGHVS and FNYEAQ. V was clipped by 1 base and J by 1 base, with 14 bases between them. There are 17 residues in the CDR3.

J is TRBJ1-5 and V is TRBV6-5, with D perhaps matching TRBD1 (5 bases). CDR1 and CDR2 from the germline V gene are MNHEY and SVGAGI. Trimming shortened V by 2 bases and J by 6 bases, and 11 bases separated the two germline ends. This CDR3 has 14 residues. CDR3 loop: CASSYGAGIQPQHF. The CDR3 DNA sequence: TGTGCCAGCAGTTACGGGGCAGGGATTCAGCCCCAGCATTTT.

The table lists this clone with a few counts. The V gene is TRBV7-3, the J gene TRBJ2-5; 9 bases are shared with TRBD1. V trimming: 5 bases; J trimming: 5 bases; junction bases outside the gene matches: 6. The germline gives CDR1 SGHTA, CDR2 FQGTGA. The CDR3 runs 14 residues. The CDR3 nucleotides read TGTGCCAGCAGCCGAGGACAGGGGACGGAGACCCAGTACTTC. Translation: CASSRGQGTETQYF. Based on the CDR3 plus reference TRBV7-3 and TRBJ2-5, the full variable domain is GAGVSQTPSNKVTEKGKYVELRCDPISGHTALYWYRQSLGQGPEFLIYFQGTGAADDSGLPNDRFFAVRPEGSVSTLKIQRTERGDSAVYLCASSRGQGTETQYFGPGTRLLVL.

The CDR3 nucleotides read TGTGCCACCAGCAGAGGAGTTTATGAGCAGTTCTTC. This encodes CATSRGVYEQFF. The gene calls are TRBV15 and TRBJ2-1; no clear D gene. CDR3 length: 12 residues. Trimming pared 1 base from V and 8 bases from J, leaving 6 bases between. CDR1 is LNHNV and CDR2 is YYDKDF in the germline V gene (reference sequence).

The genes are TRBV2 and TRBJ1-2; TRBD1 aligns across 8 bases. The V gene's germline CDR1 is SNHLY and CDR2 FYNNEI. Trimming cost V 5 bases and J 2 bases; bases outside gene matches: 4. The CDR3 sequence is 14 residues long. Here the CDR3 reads CASSKGQANYGYTF. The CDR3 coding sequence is TGTGCCAGCAGTAAGGGACAGGCCAACTATGGCTACACCTTC.

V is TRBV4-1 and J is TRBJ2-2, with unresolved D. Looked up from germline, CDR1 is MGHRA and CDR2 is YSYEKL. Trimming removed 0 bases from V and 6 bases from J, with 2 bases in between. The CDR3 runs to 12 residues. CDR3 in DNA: TGCGCCAGCAGCCAAGAACCCGGGGAGCTGTTTTTT. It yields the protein CASSQEPGELFF.

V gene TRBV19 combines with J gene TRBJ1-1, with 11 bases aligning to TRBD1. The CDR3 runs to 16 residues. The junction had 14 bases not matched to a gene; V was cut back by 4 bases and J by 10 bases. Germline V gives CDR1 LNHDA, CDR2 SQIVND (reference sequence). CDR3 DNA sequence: TGTGCCAGTAGTAAGACCCGAATGGGACAGGGGGATTCAGCTTTCTTT. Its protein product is CASSKTRMGQGDSAFF.

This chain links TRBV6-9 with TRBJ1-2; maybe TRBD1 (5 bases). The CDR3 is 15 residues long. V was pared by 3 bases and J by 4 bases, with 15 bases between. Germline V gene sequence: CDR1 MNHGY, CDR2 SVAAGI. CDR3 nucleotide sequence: TGTGCCAGCAGTTACGCCTCGGGGGAGGGCTATGGCTACACCTTC. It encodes CASSYASGEGYGYTF.

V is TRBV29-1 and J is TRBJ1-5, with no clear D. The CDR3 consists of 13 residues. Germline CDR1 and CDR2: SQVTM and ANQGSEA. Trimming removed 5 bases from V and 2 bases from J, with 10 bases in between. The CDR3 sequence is CSVRGSGNQPQHF. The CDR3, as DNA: TGCAGCGTTCGAGGGAGCGGCAATCAGCCCCAGCATTTT.

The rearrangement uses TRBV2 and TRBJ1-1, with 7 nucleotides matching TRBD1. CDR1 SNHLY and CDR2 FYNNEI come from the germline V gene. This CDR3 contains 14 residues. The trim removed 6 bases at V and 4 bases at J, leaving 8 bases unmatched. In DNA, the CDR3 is TGTGCCAGCAGACGAGACAGGGCGCCCACTGAAGCTTTCTTT. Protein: CASRRDRAPTEAFF.

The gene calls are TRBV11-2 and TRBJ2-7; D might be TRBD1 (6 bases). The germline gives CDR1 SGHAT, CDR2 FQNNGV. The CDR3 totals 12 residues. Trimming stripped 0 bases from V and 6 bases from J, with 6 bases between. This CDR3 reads CASSLDRGEQYF. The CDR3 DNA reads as TGTGCCAGCAGCTTAGACAGGGGCGAGCAGTACTTC. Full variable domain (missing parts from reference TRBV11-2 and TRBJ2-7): EAGVAQSPRYKIIEKRQSVAFWCNPISGHATLYWYQQILGQGPKLLIQFQNNGVVDDSQLPKDRFSAERLKGVDSTLKIQPAKLEDSAVYLCASSLDRGEQYFGPGTRLTVT.

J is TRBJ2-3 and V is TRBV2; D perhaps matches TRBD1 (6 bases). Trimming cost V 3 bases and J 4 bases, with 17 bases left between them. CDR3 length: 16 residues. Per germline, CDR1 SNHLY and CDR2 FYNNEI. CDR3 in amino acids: CASSDQGTVNSDTQYF. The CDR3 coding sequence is TGTGCCAGCAGTGATCAGGGGACCGTAAACTCAGATACGCAGTATTTT.

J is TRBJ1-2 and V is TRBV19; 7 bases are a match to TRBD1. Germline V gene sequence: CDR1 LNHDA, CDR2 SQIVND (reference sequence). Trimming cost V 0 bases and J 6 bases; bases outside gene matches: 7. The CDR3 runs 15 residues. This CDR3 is CASSIDRGTEHGYTF. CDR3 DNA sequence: TGTGCCAGTAGTATAGATCGGGGGACAGAACATGGCTACACCTTC.

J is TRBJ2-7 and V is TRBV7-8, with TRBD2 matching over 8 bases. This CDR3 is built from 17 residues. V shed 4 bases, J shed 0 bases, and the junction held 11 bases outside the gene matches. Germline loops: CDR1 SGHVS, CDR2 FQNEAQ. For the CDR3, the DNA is TGTGCCAGCAGCTACCCTTCCGGGAGGGCGGGCTCCTACGAGCAGTACTTC. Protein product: CASSYPSGRAGSYEQYF. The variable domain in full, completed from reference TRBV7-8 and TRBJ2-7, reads GAGVSQSPRYKVAKRGQDVALRCDPISGHVSLFWYQQALGQGPEFLTYFQNEAQLDKSGLPSDRFFAERPEGSVSTLKIQRTQQEDSAVYLCASSYPSGRAGSYEQYFGPGTRLTVT.

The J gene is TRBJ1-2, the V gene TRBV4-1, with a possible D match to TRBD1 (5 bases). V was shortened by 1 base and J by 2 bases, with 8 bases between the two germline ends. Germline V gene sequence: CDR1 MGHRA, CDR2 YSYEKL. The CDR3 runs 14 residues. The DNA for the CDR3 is TGCGCCAGCAGCCAAGTCCGGGACAACTATGGCTACACCTTC. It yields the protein CASSQVRDNYGYTF.

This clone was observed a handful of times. This CDR3 reads CASSFWDREGSYGYTF. The CDR3 coding sequence is TGTGCCAGCAGTTTTTGGGACAGGGAGGGTAGCTATGGCTACACCTTC. The rearrangement links TRBV28 to TRBJ1-2; 9 bases fit TRBD1. The CDR3 is 16 residues long. Trimming at V came to 3 bases and at J to 4 bases, leaving 9 bases not matched to a gene. CDR1 is MDHEN and CDR2 is SYDVKM in the germline V gene.

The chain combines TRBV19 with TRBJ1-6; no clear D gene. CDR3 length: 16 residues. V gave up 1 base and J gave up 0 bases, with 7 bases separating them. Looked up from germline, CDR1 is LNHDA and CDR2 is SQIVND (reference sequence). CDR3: CASSIAESSYNSPLHF. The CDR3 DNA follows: TGTGCCAGTAGTATAGCGGAGAGCTCCTATAATTCACCCCTCCACTTT.

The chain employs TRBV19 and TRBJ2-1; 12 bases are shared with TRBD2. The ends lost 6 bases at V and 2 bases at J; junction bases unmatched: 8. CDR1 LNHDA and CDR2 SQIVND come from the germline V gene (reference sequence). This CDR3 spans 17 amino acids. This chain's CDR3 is CASRKTSGSFTYNEQFF. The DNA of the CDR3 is TGTGCCAGTAGGAAGACTAGCGGGAGTTTTACCTACAATGAGCAGTTCTTC.

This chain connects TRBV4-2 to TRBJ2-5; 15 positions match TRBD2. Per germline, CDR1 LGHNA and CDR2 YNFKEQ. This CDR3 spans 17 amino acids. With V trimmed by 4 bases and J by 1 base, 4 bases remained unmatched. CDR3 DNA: TGTGCCAGCAGCCGGACTAGCGGGGGGGACTTCCAAGAGACCCAGTACTTC. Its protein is CASSRTSGGDFQETQYF.

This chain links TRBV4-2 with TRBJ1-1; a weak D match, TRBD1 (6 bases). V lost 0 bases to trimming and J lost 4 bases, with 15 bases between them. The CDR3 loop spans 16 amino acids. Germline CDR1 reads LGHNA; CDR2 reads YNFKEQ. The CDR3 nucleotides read TGTGCCAGCAGCCAAGAGATAGTCAGGGGTCCCACTGAAGCTTTCTTT. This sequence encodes CASSQEIVRGPTEAFF.

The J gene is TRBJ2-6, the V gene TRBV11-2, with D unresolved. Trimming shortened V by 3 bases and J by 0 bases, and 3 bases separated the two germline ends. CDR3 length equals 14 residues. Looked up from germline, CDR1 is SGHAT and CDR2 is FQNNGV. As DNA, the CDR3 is TGTGCCAGCAGCTTGATCTCTGGGGCCAACGTCCTGACTTTC. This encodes CASSLISGANVLTF.

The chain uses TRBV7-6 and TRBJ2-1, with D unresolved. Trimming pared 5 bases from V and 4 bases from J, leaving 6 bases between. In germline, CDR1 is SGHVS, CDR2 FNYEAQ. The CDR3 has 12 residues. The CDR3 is CASSTHYNEQFF. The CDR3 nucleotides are TGTGCCAGCAGCACCCATTACAATGAGCAGTTCTTC.